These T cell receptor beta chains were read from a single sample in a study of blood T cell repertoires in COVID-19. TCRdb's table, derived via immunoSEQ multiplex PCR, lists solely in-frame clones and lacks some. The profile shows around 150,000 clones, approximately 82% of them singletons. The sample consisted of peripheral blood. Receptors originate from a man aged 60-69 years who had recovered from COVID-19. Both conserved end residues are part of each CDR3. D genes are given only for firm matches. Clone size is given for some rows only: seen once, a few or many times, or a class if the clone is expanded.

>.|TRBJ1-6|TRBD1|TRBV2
CASSSTRQGANSPLHF
TGTGCCAGCAGTTCCACTCGACAGGGTGCTAATTCACCCCTCCACTTT
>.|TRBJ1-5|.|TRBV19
CASSTVKNQPQHF
TGTGCCAGTAGTACCGTAAAAAATCAGCCCCAGCATTTT
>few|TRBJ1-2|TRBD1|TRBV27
CASSRGQGGYGYTF
TGTGCCAGCAGTCGAGGACAGGGTGGATATGGCTACACCTTC
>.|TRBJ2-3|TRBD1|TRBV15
CATSRGRDRGQDTQYF
TGTGCCACCAGCAGGGGCCGGGACAGGGGGCAAGATACGCAGTATTTT
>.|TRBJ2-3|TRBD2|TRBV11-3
CASSLGGGGTQYF
TGTGCCAGCAGCTTAGGAGGCGGGGGTACGCAGTATTTT
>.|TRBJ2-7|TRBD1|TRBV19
CASSIAPGQPGYEQYF
TGTGCCAGTAGTATAGCACCGGGACAGCCCGGCTACGAGCAGTACTTC
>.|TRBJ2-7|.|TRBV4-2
CASSPGMGTHYYEQYF
TGTGCCAGCAGCCCCGGTATGGGGACACATTATTACGAGCAGTACTTC
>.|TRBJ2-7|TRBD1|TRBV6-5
CASRGTGVYEQYF
TGTGCCAGCAGGGGCACAGGGGTGTACGAGCAGTACTTC
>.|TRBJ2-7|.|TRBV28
CASSLPSPGIYEQYF
TGTGCCAGCAGTTTGCCCTCACCAGGAATCTACGAGCAGTACTTC
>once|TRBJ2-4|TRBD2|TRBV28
CASSFWGGARGSKNIQYF
TGTGCCAGCAGTTTTTGGGGAGGGGCGCGGGGGTCCAAAAACATTCAGTACTTC
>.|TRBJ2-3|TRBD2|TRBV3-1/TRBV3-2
CASGTSGGRGTQYF
TGTGCCAGCGGGACTAGCGGGGGCAGGGGTACGCAGTATTTT
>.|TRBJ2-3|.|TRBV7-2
CASSSGLTQYF
TGTGCCAGCAGCTCCGGACTCACGCAGTATTTT
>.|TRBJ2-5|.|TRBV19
CASTKTPRTQETQYF
TGTGCCAGTACCAAAACCCCCCGGACTCAAGAGACCCAGTACTTC
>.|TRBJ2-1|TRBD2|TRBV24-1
CATSDTSGLVYEQFF
TGTGCCACCAGTGATACCTCGGGACTAGTCTATGAGCAGTTCTTC
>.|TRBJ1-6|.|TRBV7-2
CASSLELSPLHF
TGTGCCAGCAGCTTAGAACTTTCACCCCTCCACTTT
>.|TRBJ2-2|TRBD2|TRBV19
CASSSRRSGRGTGELFF
TGTGCCAGTAGTTCCCGGAGGTCAGGGAGGGGTACCGGGGAGCTGTTTTTT
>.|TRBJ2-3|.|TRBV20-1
CSAQVSETQYF
TGCAGTGCCCAGGTTAGCGAGACGCAGTATTTT
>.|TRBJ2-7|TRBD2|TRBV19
CASGPGLAGVYEQYF
TGTGCCAGTGGACCGGGACTAGCGGGAGTCTACGAGCAGTACTTC
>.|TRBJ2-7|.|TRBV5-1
CASTLGEGYEQYF
TGCGCCAGCACCCTCGGAGAGGGCTACGAGCAGTACTTC
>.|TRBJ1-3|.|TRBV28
CASSPPQHSGNTIYF
TGTGCCAGCAGTCCCCCCCAACACTCTGGAAACACCATATATTTT
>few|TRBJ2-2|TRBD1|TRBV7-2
CASSAGQATGELFF
TGTGCCAGCAGCGCGGGACAGGCCACCGGGGAGCTGTTTTTT
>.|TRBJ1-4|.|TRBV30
CAWGRGAGGAEKLFF
TGTGCTTGGGGGCGAGGGGCAGGAGGGGCCGAAAAACTGTTTTTT
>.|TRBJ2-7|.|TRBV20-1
CSARNGGEQYF
TGCAGTGCTAGAAACGGGGGCGAGCAGTACTTC
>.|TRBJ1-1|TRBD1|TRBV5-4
CASSLEQGGTEAFF
TGTGCCAGCAGCTTGGAACAGGGGGGCACTGAAGCTTTCTTT
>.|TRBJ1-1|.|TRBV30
CAWTVLPGMAEAFF
TGTGCCTGGACCGTTCTTCCCGGGATGGCTGAAGCTTTCTTT
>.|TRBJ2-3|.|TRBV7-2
CASSRTTTSTDTQYF
TGTGCCAGCAGTCGCACTACAACTAGCACAGATACGCAGTATTTT
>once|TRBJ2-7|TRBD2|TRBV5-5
CASSLPRGLAGGEEQYF
TGTGCCAGCAGCTTGCCACGGGGACTAGCGGGAGGTGAGGAGCAGTACTTC
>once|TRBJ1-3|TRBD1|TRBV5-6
CASSPGGQGFGNTIYF
TGTGCCAGCAGCCCGGGGGGACAGGGCTTTGGAAACACCATATATTTT
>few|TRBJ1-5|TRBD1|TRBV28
CASSSRRTGGVFNQPQHF
TGTGCCAGCAGTTCCCGGCGGACAGGGGGCGTTTTCAATCAGCCCCAGCATTTT
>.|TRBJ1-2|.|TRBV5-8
CASSLGGPFNYGYTF
TGTGCCAGCAGCTTAGGCGGCCCATTTAACTATGGCTACACCTTC
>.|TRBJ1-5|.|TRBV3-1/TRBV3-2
CASSQGLTDSNQPQHF
TGTGCCAGCAGCCAAGGCCTGACAGATAGCAATCAGCCCCAGCATTTT
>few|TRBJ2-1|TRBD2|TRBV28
CASTTSGRNEQFF
TGTGCCAGCACGACTAGCGGGAGGAATGAGCAGTTCTTC
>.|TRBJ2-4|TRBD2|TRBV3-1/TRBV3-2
CASSPGGRSYIQYF
TGTGCCAGCAGCCCCGGCGGGAGGTCGTACATTCAGTACTTC
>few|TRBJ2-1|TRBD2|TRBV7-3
CASSLKAREGEQFF
TGTGCCAGCAGCCTTAAGGCACGGGAGGGTGAGCAGTTCTTC
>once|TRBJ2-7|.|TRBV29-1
CSVGWTKGEEQYF
TGCAGCGTTGGTTGGACTAAAGGGGAGGAGCAGTACTTC
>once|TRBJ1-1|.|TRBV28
CASSLSLGAASDTEAFF
TGTGCCAGCAGTTTATCGCTGGGGGCGGCCTCGGACACTGAAGCTTTCTTT
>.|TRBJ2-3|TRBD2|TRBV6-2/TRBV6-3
CASSRGLAGGYDTQYF
TGTGCCAGCAGTCGCGGACTAGCGGGAGGCTACGATACGCAGTATTTT
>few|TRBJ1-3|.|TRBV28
CASIRGREAGNTIYF
TGTGCCAGCATCCGGGGGAGGGAAGCTGGAAACACCATATATTTT
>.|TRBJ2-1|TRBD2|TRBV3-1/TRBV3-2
CASSQERTSGNEQFF
TGTGCCAGCAGCCAAGAACGGACTAGCGGGAATGAGCAGTTCTTC
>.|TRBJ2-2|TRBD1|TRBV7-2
CASSLWGQGVGTGELFF
TGTGCCAGCAGCTTATGGGGACAGGGGGTAGGGACCGGGGAGCTGTTTTTT
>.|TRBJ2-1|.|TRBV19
CASSWGDYNEQFF
TGTGCCAGTAGCTGGGGGGACTACAATGAGCAGTTCTTC
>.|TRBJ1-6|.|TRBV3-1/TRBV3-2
CASSQVGGSYNSPLHF
TGTGCCAGCAGCCAGGTCGGGGGCTCCTATAATTCACCCCTCCACTTT
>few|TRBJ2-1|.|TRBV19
CASSMQFSYNEQFF
TGTGCCAGTAGTATGCAGTTTTCCTACAATGAGCAGTTCTTC
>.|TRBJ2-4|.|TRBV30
CAWSAIPNIQYF
TGTGCCTGGAGTGCAATTCCAAACATTCAGTACTTC
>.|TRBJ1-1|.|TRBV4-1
CASSQVPGTEAFF
TGCGCCAGCAGCCAAGTTCCGGGCACTGAAGCTTTCTTT
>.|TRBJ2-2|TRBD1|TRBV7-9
CASITDRGTGELFF
TGTGCCAGCATAACGGACAGGGGGACCGGGGAGCTGTTTTTT
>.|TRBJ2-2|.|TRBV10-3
CAISETGPNTGELFF
TGTGCCATCAGTGAAACAGGCCCGAACACCGGGGAGCTGTTTTTT
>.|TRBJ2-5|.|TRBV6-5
CASSPGGTYQETQYF
TGTGCCAGCAGTCCCGGGGGGACATACCAAGAGACCCAGTACTTC
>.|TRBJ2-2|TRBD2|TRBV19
CASSIGGRPNTGELFF
TGTGCCAGTAGTATCGGCGGGAGGCCGAACACCGGGGAGCTGTTTTTT
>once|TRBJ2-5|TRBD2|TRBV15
CATSRGASGRSETQYF
TGTGCCACCAGCAGAGGGGCTAGCGGGAGGTCAGAGACCCAGTACTTC
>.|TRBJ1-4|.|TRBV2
CASSVRGFNEKLFF
TGTGCCAGCAGTGTCCGGGGATTCAATGAAAAACTGTTTTTT
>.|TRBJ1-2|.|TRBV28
CASSPGADGYTF
TGTGCCAGCAGCCCAGGGGCTGATGGCTACACCTTC
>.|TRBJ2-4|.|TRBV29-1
CSVITASGNIQYF
TGCAGCGTTATAACAGCCTCAGGAAACATTCAGTACTTC
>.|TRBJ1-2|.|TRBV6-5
CASSTDSNFNYGYTF
TGTGCCAGCAGTACCGACAGTAACTTTAACTATGGCTACACCTTC
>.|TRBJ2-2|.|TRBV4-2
CASSQDAVADHTGELFF
TGTGCCAGCAGCCAAGATGCGGTAGCGGACCACACCGGGGAGCTGTTTTTT
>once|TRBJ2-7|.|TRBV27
CATRPTGIHEQYF
TGTGCCACCCGCCCTACAGGGATCCACGAGCAGTACTTC
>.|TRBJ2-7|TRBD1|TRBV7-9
CASSLGQGNNEQYF
TGTGCCAGCAGCCTTGGACAGGGGAATAACGAGCAGTACTTC